This T cell receptor beta chain was obtained from a study of blood T cell repertoires in COVID-19 (dated by TCRdb to 2018 to 2021). About the study as a whole: Collaborator samples came from the United States, Italy and Spain and covered acute and convalescent phases of COVID-19. The prospective study material was composed of cDNA or gDNA derived from T cells, B-cell-depleted T cells, or PBMCs. Subjects who had been exposed to COVID-19, were actively infected with it, or had recovered from it provided the deeply sampled blood TCRbeta repertoires that made up the dataset. The repertoires were made available in a free public database intended to serve as a resource for research on the immune response to SARS-CoV-2. The samples were drawn from two sources: the first 160 participants of the ongoing ImmuneRACE study, and 1,000 to 1,500 subjects contributed by 6 global collaborators. Sample metadata almost always included a de-identified subject ID, COVID-19 status, age in years and sex. Where HLA class I and class II types were available, the types were taken from metadata supplied by the sample provider, not from assay-based typing. Here is what the overall study found, with its caveats: The amount of clinical and demographic metadata varied by source and participant and was provided uncurated.

Each collaborating institution followed its own protocols to collect whole blood in K2EDTA tubes. For TCRbeta analysis, collaborators shipped samples in one of three forms: frozen whole blood, isolated PBMCs, or DNA extracted from either of those sample types. The cysteine opens and the phenylalanine closes a CDR3 of 12 amino acids. Kept here is only the CDR3 DNA, which spans 36 bases and is read in frame from base 1. Trimming takes 5 bases from V and 6 bases from J, and the germline ends sit 11 bases apart. CDR1 and CDR2 (SGHAT, FQNNGV) derive from the germline V gene. The immunoSEQ Assay, a bias-controlled multiplex PCR, was used to amplify TCRbeta CDR3 regions from genomic DNA. Regarding the original processing steps: Within the assay, amplification of reference gene primers was used to estimate how many nucleated cells each sample contained. Sequence reads were collapsed and filtered to measure the absolute abundance of every unique TCRbeta CDR3 rearrangement. For each sample, productive Simpson clonality was calculated as the square root of Simpson's diversity index over productive rearrangements. The source is immuneACCESS, and TCRdb retained only in-frame sequences with V and J called. Part of the clones is not carried over; for the studies checked, unresolved V genes explain less than half of this, and the remainder is unexplained. V and J calls plus clone size are reproduced from that table; the DNA served to infer D and trimming. Counted in this sample were about 90,000 clones; approximately 92% of them appeared once. The ten largest account for about 5.9% of the sample.

For this clone: Its antigen target is currently unknown. No base-level quality is on record; no much larger clone is a single base apart.

Recombination connected TRBV11-2 to TRBJ2-7; TRBD2 is perhaps the D gene, given 7 matching bases. This TCR derives from a woman between 55 and 75 years old with active COVID-19. The sequenced material came from peripheral blood. The nucleotides read TGTGCCAGCAGCCAAGGGGGGGGCGAGCAGTACTTC. Translated, it gives CASSQGGGEQYF.